The rows below give T cell receptor beta chains drawn from one sample of a study of control samples from healthy donors and cancer patients. Using immunoSEQ multiplex PCR, the repertoire was profiled, and TCRdb retains in-frame clones only, with some absent. The sample yields about 160,000 clones, approximately 94% seen once. The specimen sequenced was PBMCs. These receptors all stem from a man aged 60-69 years with colorectal cancer. CDR3s include the opening cysteine and the closing phenylalanine or tryptophan. D genes are given only for firm matches. The size entry is marked missing in some rows and otherwise reads once, few, many or a size class.

J gene | V gene | D gene | clone size | CDR3 DNA | CDR3 protein
TRBJ1-2 | TRBV6-2/TRBV6-3 | TRBD1 | - | TGTGCCAGCAGTTCGGACAGGGCAGGCTACACCTTC | CASSSDRAGYTF
TRBJ1-6 | TRBV14 | TRBD1 | - | TGTGCCAGCAGCCAAAATTTTCAGGGGGGTGGATTTTCACCCCTCCACTTT | CASSQNFQGGGFSPLHF
TRBJ2-1 | TRBV5-1 | TRBD2 | - | TGCGCCAGCAGCTTGACCCTTAGCGGGGACTCCTACAATGAGCAGTTCTTC | CASSLTLSGDSYNEQFF
TRBJ2-7 | TRBV6-2/TRBV6-3 | - | - | TGTGCCAGCAGCCCTGGGGATTACGAGCAGTACTTC | CASSPGDYEQYF
TRBJ1-2 | TRBV6-5 | - | - | TGTGCCGGAGGGGGAAGGGACGGTAAAGGCTACACCTTC | CAGGGRDGKGYTF
TRBJ2-7 | TRBV6-1 | - | - | TGTGCCAGCAGTGAAGTGGGTTACTACGAGCAGTACTTC | CASSEVGYYEQYF
TRBJ1-6 | TRBV5-6 | TRBD1 | - | TGTGCCAGCAGCCACGACAGGGGAACTTCACCCCTCCACTTT | CASSHDRGTSPLHF
TRBJ1-2 | TRBV5-1 | TRBD1 | - | TGCGCCAGCAGCTTGGCCGGGACAGGGGCGAATGTCTATGGCTACACCTTC | CASSLAGTGANVYGYTF
TRBJ2-3 | TRBV9 | - | - | TGTGCCAGCAGCGTAGCTTGGGGAAGCACAGATACGCAGTATTTT | CASSVAWGSTDTQYF
TRBJ2-3 | TRBV24-1 | TRBD1 | - | TGTGCCACCAGTGACCCCGGGACAGGGGGCGACACAGATACGCAGTATTTT | CATSDPGTGGDTDTQYF
TRBJ2-1 | TRBV28 | - | once | TGTGCCAGCAGTTTATGGGCCCTAGAGAGCTCCTACAATGAGCAGTTCTTC | CASSLWALESSYNEQFF
TRBJ2-5 | TRBV10-2 | - | once | TGCGCCAGCAGTGACCTCTCGGGGGCCCCCCGATACTTC | CASSDLSGAPRYF
TRBJ1-1 | TRBV7-2 | - | - | TGTGCCAGCAGCTTACTGGGGGCGTCGGACACTGAAGCTTTCTTT | CASSLLGASDTEAFF
TRBJ2-7 | TRBV30 | TRBD2 | - | TGTGCCTGGAGGGCCCTCGGGGGGATCTACGAGCAGTACTTC | CAWRALGGIYEQYF
TRBJ1-2 | TRBV3-1/TRBV3-2 | - | - | TGTGCCAGCAGGGCTCAGGGATCGCTTGGCTACACCTTC | CASRAQGSLGYTF
TRBJ2-2 | TRBV21-1 | - | - | TGTGCCAGCAGCAACTTGACGGAGGGGACCGGGGAGCTGTTTTTT | CASSNLTEGTGELFF
TRBJ2-3 | TRBV29-1 | - | - | TGCAGCGTGATGCAACCGGCTACGCAGTATTTT | CSVMQPATQYF
TRBJ2-6 | TRBV7-8 | - | - | TGTGCCAGCAGCTTAGGAGGTGGTGGGGCCAACGTCCTGACTTTC | CASSLGGGGANVLTF
TRBJ1-6 | TRBV7-9 | - | - | TGTGCCAGCAGCCCAGGGAACAATTCACCCCTCCACTTT | CASSPGNNSPLHF
TRBJ1-2 | TRBV19 | TRBD1 | - | TGTGCCAGTACGAAAGGTCTGGACAGGACCCAGAGCTATGGCTACACCTTC | CASTKGLDRTQSYGYTF
TRBJ2-5 | TRBV12-3/TRBV12-4 | - | - | TGTGCCAGCAGTCCCCTACAAGAGACCCAGTACTTC | CASSPLQETQYF
TRBJ1-2 | TRBV5-1 | TRBD1 | - | TGCGCCAGCAGCACAGCACCACAGGGGGGCAGCGGCTACACCTTC | CASSTAPQGGSGYTF